This T cell receptor (beta chain) was sequenced during a study of human T cells and chemical hapten exposure. Broader study findings: With regard to DPC sensitization, TCRs above 1 in 1000 frequency did not change.

Total RNA came from unfractionated whole blood. Library preparation tagged each individual cDNA molecule with a unique molecular identifier. Under the authors' procedure: Counts of TCRs in each sample centred on a median of approximately 96,000 and extended from around 25,000 to 690,000. TCRdb passed the 5' RACE reads through MiXCR, listing each CDR3 protein once. TCRdb, not the original authors, processed these V and J calls. Of roughly 120,000 distinct CDR3 sequences listed, approximately 20% were seen once; the top ten hold 2.8%. Points on this clonotype: Its antigen remains unidentified.

Trimming took 8 bases from V and 0 from J, leaving 11 bases between them. Germline CDR1 MDHEN, CDR2 SYDVKM. The CDR3 spans 14 residues. The gene calls are TRBV28 and TRBJ2-1, with unresolved D. This TCR came from a human donor in good health. CDR3 DNA sequence: TGTGCCAGCGCCGACTGGAGCTCCTACAATGAGCAGTTCTTC. Translating it yields CASADWSSYNEQFF.